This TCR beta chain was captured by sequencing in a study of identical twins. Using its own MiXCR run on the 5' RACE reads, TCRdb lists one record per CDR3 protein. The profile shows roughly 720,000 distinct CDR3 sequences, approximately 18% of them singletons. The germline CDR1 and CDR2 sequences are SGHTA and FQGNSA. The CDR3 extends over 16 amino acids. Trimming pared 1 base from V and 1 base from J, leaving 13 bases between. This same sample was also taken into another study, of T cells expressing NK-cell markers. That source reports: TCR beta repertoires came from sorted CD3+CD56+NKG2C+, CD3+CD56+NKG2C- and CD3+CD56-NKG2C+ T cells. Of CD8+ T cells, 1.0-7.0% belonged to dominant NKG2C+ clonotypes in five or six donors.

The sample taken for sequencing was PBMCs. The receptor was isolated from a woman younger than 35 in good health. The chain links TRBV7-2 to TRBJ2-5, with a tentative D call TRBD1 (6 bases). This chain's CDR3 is CASSLVFMTGQETQYF. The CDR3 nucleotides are TGTGCCAGCAGCTTAGTGTTTATGACAGGCCAAGAGACCCAGTACTTC.